A single sample gave rise to the 5 T cell receptor beta chains below, sequenced in a study of blood T cells in healthy people across ages (dated by TCRdb to the mid-2010s). Receptors were amplified or captured by 5' RACE. These reads were obtained on an Illumina HiSeq 2500. A second PCR of roughly 6 to 11 cycles was run with a J-beta primer mix and a sample-barcoded 5' primer. Using fastp trimming at Q25 and MiXCR clonotype assembly, TCRdb reanalyzed the public sequencing data and kept in-frame beta chains. Identical CDR3 proteins give one entry, which carries the most common genes and DNA. The sample table lists 600,000 to 650,000 distinct CDR3 sequences, 58% of them with a count of one. 30% to 40% of the sample is held by the ten biggest clonotypes. The sample consisted of blood. The receptors here all came from a man aged 55 to 70 in good health.

This clonotype was counted many times. This chain connects TRBV29-1 to TRBJ2-5, with D maybe TRBD1 (5 bases). Germline CDR1 is SQVTM and CDR2 is ANQGSEA. Trimming took off 4 bases at V and 1 base at J, with 16 bases between the two ends. The CDR3 consists of 15 residues. The CDR3 sequence is CSVGGGALRQETQYF. CDR3 coding DNA: TGCAGCGTTGGGGGTGGGGCCCTACGCCAAGAGACCCAGTACTTC.

This clonotype has at least ten counts. V is TRBV28 and J is TRBJ1-2; D might be TRBD1 (5 bases). Germline V lookup: CDR1 MDHEN, CDR2 SYDVKM. The CDR3 sequence is 14 residues long. Trimming removed 6 bases from V and 8 bases from J, with 19 bases in between. The CDR3 nucleotides read TGTGCCAGCAGCACGGGAGGGGCGCCCCGCGGCTACACCTTC. Translated: CASSTGGAPRGYTF.

This clonotype turned up a few times. The chain links TRBV20-1 to TRBJ2-5, with D perhaps TRBD2 (6 bases). The CDR3 sequence is 13 residues long. CDR1 is DFQATT, CDR2 SNEGSKA, per germline (reference sequence). V lost 5 bases and J lost 0, with 10 bases in between. The CDR3 DNA follows: TGCAGTGCTCCGGGACTGAACCAAGAGACCCAGTACTTC. Its translation: CSAPGLNQETQYF.

The chain joins TRBV5-1 to TRBJ2-3, with 7 bases identical to TRBD2. The J segment lost 0 bases and the V segment lost 5 bases, leaving 6 bases of the junction unmatched. CDR1 SGHRS and CDR2 YFSETQ come from the germline V gene. CDR3 length: 15 amino acids. In nucleotides, the CDR3 is TGCGCCAGCAGGGGGGGGGACCCAAGCACAGATACGCAGTATTTT. It translates to CASRGGDPSTDTQYF.

In this sample, this clonotype turned up a few times. The CDR3 DNA reads TGCGCCAGCAGCTTGGAGCTTACAACAGGGGCAGGGGCCAACGTCCTGACTTTC. Translated, it gives CASSLELTTGAGANVLTF. This chain connects TRBV5-1 to TRBJ2-6; 7 positions agree with TRBD1. J gave up 4 bases and V 0 bases, and 10 bases lay outside the gene matches. This CDR3 comprises 18 residues. Germline CDR1 and CDR2: SGHRS and YFSETQ.